This T cell receptor (beta chain) was sequenced in a study of beta chain features in type 1 diabetes. General observations from the study: All four CD4+ subsets from Type 1 diabetes patients carried moderately but significantly shorter TCRB CDR3s.

CDR3 length equals 17 residues. The J segment lost 5 bases and the V segment lost 2 bases, leaving 10 bases of the junction unmatched. Looked up from germline, CDR1 is LNHNV and CDR2 is YYDKDF (reference sequence). Sequencing targeted expressed TCRB transcripts, as all isolated RNA had been reverse transcribed. Clones were read by immunoSEQ multiplex PCR, and TCRdb kept only the in-frame ones, dropping some. The table shows about 340,000 clones, with roughly 14% occurring only once. This clone appeared a few times. Its antigen remains unknown. Each sorted fraction was over 98% pure. Specimen: naive CD4+ T cells from blood. The chain joins TRBV15 to TRBJ2-7, with 12 positions matching TRBD2. This TCR derives from a woman between 18 and 29 years old with type 1 diabetes. The CDR3 bases are TGTGCCACCAGCAGAATACATACTAGCGGGAGGTCCCACGAGCAGTACTTC. The encoded protein is CATSRIHTSGRSHEQYF.